Listed here are 5 T cell receptor beta chains from one sample, sequenced in a study of T cells in Graves' hyperthyroidism and ophthalmopathy. TCR beta CDR3 regions were amplified from RNA. The study used the HTBI primer set for a first-round RT-PCR of the TCR CDR3. Using its own MiXCR run on the multiplex PCR reads, TCRdb lists one record per CDR3 protein. The sample lists 600,000 or so distinct CDR3 sequences, around 13% occurring once. Input material: blood. Receptors originate from a woman in her forties or fifties with Graves' ophthalmopathy.

Regarding this clonotype: This could be a read error, since a much larger clone is one nucleotide away. This chain connects TRBV28 to TRBJ2-7; D call uncertain. Germline-derived CDR1 and CDR2 are MDHEN and SYDVKM. This CDR3 is built from 13 residues. Trimming shortened V by 6 bases and J by 6 bases, and 15 bases separated the two germline ends. The CDR3 nucleotides are TGTGCCAGCAGCCTCGGACCAACCTGCGAGCAGTACTTC. Translation gives CASSLGPTCEQYF.

The sample holds a few counts of this clonotype. The V gene is TRBV7-3, the J gene TRBJ2-1; TRBD2 agrees at 12 bases. The length of the CDR3 is 18 residues. Germline V lookup: CDR1 SGHTA, CDR2 FQGTGA. The trim removed 1 base at V and 6 bases at J, leaving 10 bases unmatched. CDR3 protein: CASSLSPVLAGGPNEQFF. As DNA, the CDR3 is TGTGCCAGCAGCTTAAGCCCGGTTCTAGCGGGAGGGCCCAATGAGCAGTTCTTC.

As concerns this clonotype: A much larger clone differs by one base, so this may be a read error. This chain uses TRBV29-1 with TRBJ1-1, with TRBD1 matching 7 bases. CDR1 is SQVTM, CDR2 ANQGSEA, per germline. The CDR3 spans 14 residues. Unmatched junction bases numbered 7, after V lost 6 bases and J lost 0 bases. CDR3 sequence: CSVGEGAMNTEAFF. CDR3 in DNA: TGCAGCGTGGGGGAGGGGGCTATGAACACTGAAGCTTTCTTT.

About this clonotype: A much larger clone is a single base away; this may be a read error. The rearrangement links TRBV11-2 to TRBJ2-7, with 7 positions matching TRBD1. Germline V gene lookup returns CDR1 SGHAT and CDR2 FQNNGV. CDR3 size: 15 residues. The CDR3 region is CASSTRWDRAYKQYF. CDR3 DNA: TGTGCCAGCAGTACGAGGTGGGACAGAGCCTACAAGCAGTACTTC.

At least ten counts were recorded for this clonotype. This chain uses TRBV28 with TRBJ2-1, with 11 bases that match TRBD2. V trimming: 2 bases; J trimming: 7 bases; junction bases outside the gene matches: 4. Germline V gene data show CDR1 as MDHEN and CDR2 as SYDVKM. The CDR3 extends over 15 amino acids. CDR3 sequence (DNA): TGTGCCAGCAGTTTACTAGCGGGAGGTTTAAATGAGCAGTTCTTC. Residues: CASSLLAGGLNEQFF. Drawing the rest from reference TRBV28 and TRBJ2-1, the complete variable domain is DVKVTQSSRYLVKRTGEKVFLECVQDMDHENMFWYRQDPGLGLRLIYFSYDVKMKEKGDIPEGYSVSREKKERFSLILESASTNQTSMYLCASSLLAGGLNEQFFGPGTRLTVL.